This T cell receptor beta chain was documented in a study of blood T cell repertoires in COVID-19. As for the study in general: Sources were T cells, B-cell-depleted T cells, or PBMCs; the material itself was cDNA or gDNA.

The protocol was immunoSEQ multiplex PCR, while the TCRdb copy is restricted to in-frame clones and leaves out a portion. The data show about 63,000 clones, approximately 78% seen once. This clone showed up just once. Germline V gives CDR1 KGHDR, CDR2 SFDVKD. J lost 1 base, V lost 5 bases, and 13 bases had no gene match. The CDR3 is 18 residues long. The TCR sequence derives from a woman aged 40 to 50 with acute COVID-19. J is TRBJ2-1 and V is TRBV24-1; 7 bases match TRBD2. The specimen was PBMCs or T cells enriched from blood (not recorded which). The CDR3: CATSGLVLGRGSYNEQFF. The CDR3 coding sequence is TGTGCCACCAGTGGTCTGGTTCTTGGGCGGGGGTCCTACAATGAGCAGTTCTTC.